A selection of T cell receptor beta chains follows, all from one sample in a study of blood T cell repertoires in COVID-19. TCRdb's copy holds only in-frame clones and misses some; the assay was immunoSEQ multiplex PCR. The table has approximately 120,000 clones, 84% seen once; the top ten hold 6% to 7%. Sequencing was performed on peripheral blood. The receptors come from a woman aged 50 to 60 with acute or convalescent COVID-19. The CDR3 runs from the conserved cysteine through the conserved F or W. D genes are given only for firm matches. Clone size, where shown, is once, few, many, or a class for clones that have expanded.

size	D	V	J	CDR3	DNA
.	TRBD1	TRBV5-1	TRBJ1-6	CASSPTGAVGNSPLHF	TGCGCCAGCAGCCCTACAGGGGCCGTGGGGAATTCACCCCTCCACTTT
.	TRBD1	TRBV5-1	TRBJ1-4	CASSLEDTTGGFEKLFF	TGCGCCAGCAGCTTGGAAGACACGACAGGGGGCTTTGAAAAACTGTTTTTT
.	TRBD1	TRBV24-1	TRBJ1-2	CATSDPGQGNGYTF	TGTGCCACCAGTGATCCTGGACAGGGCAATGGCTACACCTTC
.	.	TRBV6-5	TRBJ2-1	CASSYSDRYNEQFF	TGTGCCAGCAGTTACTCTGACAGATACAATGAGCAGTTCTTC
.	TRBD2	TRBV5-4	TRBJ2-5	CASSLGLAGKETQYF	TGTGCCAGCAGCTTAGGACTAGCGGGGAAAGAGACCCAGTACTTC
.	TRBD1	TRBV30	TRBJ1-5	CAWSVGDRQPQHF	TGTGCCTGGAGTGTAGGGGACAGACAGCCCCAGCATTTT
.	TRBD1	TRBV24-1	TRBJ2-2	CATSEPPGQGARTGELFF	TGTGCCACCAGTGAGCCACCGGGACAGGGGGCGCGCACCGGGGAGCTGTTTTTT
.	.	TRBV3-1/TRBV3-2	TRBJ2-6	CASSLSSGANVLTF	TGTGCCAGCAGCCTCAGCTCTGGGGCCAACGTCCTGACTTTC
.	.	TRBV28	TRBJ2-2	CASSAPGWGELFF	TGTGCCAGCAGTGCTCCGGGTTGGGGGGAGCTGTTTTTT
.	.	TRBV5-1	TRBJ1-2	CASSLRRESLYGYTF	TGCGCCAGCAGCTTGAGAAGGGAGAGTCTATATGGCTACACCTTC
.	.	TRBV19	TRBJ1-5	CASKFSQLNQPQHF	TGTGCCAGTAAATTCTCACAGCTAAATCAGCCCCAGCATTTT
.	TRBD1	TRBV19	TRBJ1-1	CASSMRNDRANTEAFF	TGTGCCAGTAGTATGAGAAACGACAGGGCGAACACTGAAGCTTTCTTT
.	TRBD1	TRBV27	TRBJ2-7	CASSSSTTGYYEQYF	TGTGCCAGCAGTTCCTCAACGACAGGGTACTACGAGCAGTACTTC
.	TRBD1	TRBV5-1	TRBJ2-2	CATRTGLESGELFF	TGCGCCACCAGGACAGGGTTGGAATCCGGGGAGCTGTTTTTT
.	TRBD1	TRBV19	TRBJ2-4	CASSPTGEAKNIQYF	TGTGCCAGTAGCCCGACAGGGGAAGCCAAAAACATTCAGTACTTC
.	.	TRBV13	TRBJ2-5	CASSFARAETQYF	TGTGCCAGCAGCTTTGCCAGGGCAGAGACCCAGTACTTC
once	TRBD2	TRBV19	TRBJ2-3	CASSIFAGGPTDTQYF	TGTGCCAGTAGTATATTTGCGGGGGGGCCCACAGATACGCAGTATTTT
.	.	TRBV2	TRBJ1-2	CASSEEMRSHYGYTF	TGTGCCAGCAGTGAAGAGATGCGGAGTCACTATGGCTACACCTTC
.	TRBD1	TRBV3-1/TRBV3-2	TRBJ2-2	CASSPTPGQGNTGELFF	TGTGCCAGCAGCCCGACGCCGGGACAGGGTAACACCGGGGAGCTGTTTTTT
.	.	TRBV5-1	TRBJ2-1	CASSLGGGYNEQFF	TGCGCCAGCAGCTTGGGAGGGGGCTACAATGAGCAGTTCTTC
once	.	TRBV5-1	TRBJ2-1	CASSLKGRWDEQFF	TGCGCCAGCAGCTTAAAGGGGAGGTGGGATGAGCAGTTCTTC
.	TRBD1	TRBV27	TRBJ1-2	CASSARGSLISGYTF	TGTGCCAGCAGTGCCAGGGGGTCCCTGATTTCTGGCTACACCTTC
once	TRBD2	TRBV2	TRBJ2-2	CASTFSGGFTGELFF	TGTGCCAGCACCTTTAGCGGGGGGTTCACCGGGGAGCTGTTTTTT
.	TRBD2	TRBV11-3	TRBJ2-3	CATSSGGHTDTQYF	TGTGCCACCTCTAGCGGGGGTCACACAGATACGCAGTATTTT
.	TRBD1	TRBV5-4	TRBJ1-2	CASSFGQGVYGYTF	TGTGCCAGCAGCTTCGGACAGGGTGTCTATGGCTACACCTTC
.	.	TRBV6-5	TRBJ1-1	CASSRTLGNTEAFF	TGTGCCAGCAGCCGGACACTCGGGAACACTGAAGCTTTCTTT
.	.	TRBV6-6	TRBJ2-7	CASRKRGGTYEQYF	TGTGCCAGCAGGAAGCGAGGGGGTACCTACGAGCAGTACTTC
.	.	TRBV29-1	TRBJ2-6	CSVEDQGTYGSSGANVLTF	TGCAGCGTTGAAGACCAGGGCACGTACGGGAGCTCTGGGGCCAACGTCCTGACTTTC
.	TRBD2	TRBV5-1	TRBJ2-3	CASLSGGAGDTQYF	TGCGCCAGCCTTAGCGGGGGGGCCGGAGATACGCAGTATTTT
once	TRBD1	TRBV2	TRBJ2-7	CASSSDRSYEQYF	TGTGCCAGCAGTTCGGACAGGTCCTACGAGCAGTACTTC
.	.	TRBV9	TRBJ1-2	CASSVGLDYGYTF	TGTGCCAGCAGCGTGGGACTGGACTATGGCTACACCTTC
.	.	TRBV13	TRBJ1-6	CASSLDRNSPLHF	TGTGCCAGCAGCTTGGACAGAAATTCACCCCTCCACTTT
once	.	TRBV30	TRBJ1-1	CAWMFRGGNREAFF	TGTGCCTGGATGTTTCGGGGGGGCAACAGGGAAGCTTTCTTT
.	.	TRBV29-1	TRBJ2-7	CSVEEGDYHAREQYF	TGCAGCGTTGAAGAAGGGGATTACCACGCTCGGGAGCAGTACTTC
.	TRBD1	TRBV28	TRBJ1-1	CASSSPPGTGNTEAFF	TGTGCCAGCAGTTCCCCACCCGGGACAGGTAACACTGAAGCTTTCTTT
.	.	TRBV30	TRBJ1-1	CAWSLPASRGEAFF	TGTGCCTGGAGCCTTCCGGCGAGCCGAGGCGAAGCTTTCTTT
.	.	TRBV9	TRBJ1-6	CASSVYGSYNSPLHF	TGTGCCAGCAGCGTGTACGGCTCCTATAATTCACCCCTCCACTTT